This T cell receptor beta chain derives from a study of tumor and adjacent non-tumor tissue in lung cancer. V lost 5 bases and J lost 4, with 21 bases in between. CDR3 length: 16 residues. In germline, CDR1 is SGHAT, CDR2 FQDESV (reference sequence). No cell sorting was done before RNA was extracted from the tissue. Three rounds of nested PCR, following a modified ARM-PCR protocol, produced the TCRbeta library. TCRdb reprocessed the multiplex PCR reads via MiXCR and lists one record per CDR3 protein. Of 90,000 or so distinct CDR3 sequences listed, 61% are singletons. For this clonotype: The conserved final phenylalanine or tryptophan is absent from the CDR3, which likely points to a read error.

The chain is built from TRBV11-1 and TRBJ2-7; D remains unclear. Specimen: lung tumor tissue. This sequence was found in a man between 70 and 80 years old with non-small cell lung cancer. This CDR3 reads CASSPGRIWSSYEQYL. DNA for the CDR3: TGTGCCAGCAGCCCAGGTCGAATCTGGAGCTCGTACGAGCAGTACCTC.